This entry describes one T cell receptor (beta chain). As handled by the study authors: Reference gene primer amplification gave estimated nucleated cell counts. Measured with immunoSEQ multiplex PCR; TCRdb has only the in-frame clones, and not every one. V and J calls and clone size are as listed in that table; D and trimming were resolved from the DNA. In the table there are about 120,000 clones, around 87% of which are singletons. The data derive from a study of blood T cell repertoires in COVID-19. Study background: Acute and convalescent COVID-19 samples came from the United States, Italy and Spain. The analysed material was cDNA or gDNA that came from T cells, B-cell-depleted T cells, or PBMCs.

This CDR3 comprises 13 residues. Per germline, CDR1 LNHDA and CDR2 SQIVND (reference sequence). The ends were cut back, 8 bases at V and 3 bases at J, with 14 bases in the middle. Material: peripheral blood. The clonotype originates from a woman aged 45 to 65 with acute or convalescent COVID-19. V and J are TRBV19 and TRBJ2-7, with a possible D match to TRBD1 (6 bases). The CDR3 DNA sequence: TGTGCCAGTGGCACAGGGTATAACTACGAGCAGTACTTC. Translated: CASGTGYNYEQYF.